This TCR beta chain is drawn from a study of cytomegalovirus exposure and HLA in healthy donors. The overall study: In a previous analysis, approximately 110 million unique TCR beta sequences were found from roughly 180 million T cells. Across 350 to 500 genotyped donors, 65% to 90% landed in the Caucasian-associated ancestry cluster. General study findings and limits: V- and J-gene trimming of TCR beta was linked (in a later analysis) to a missense DCLRE1C variant.

The CDR3 sequence is 15 residues long. Trimming took 4 bases from V and 1 from J; bases not matched to a gene: 2. Looked up from germline, CDR1 is MNHNS and CDR2 is SASEGT. On this clone itself: What it binds is unknown. Other DNA sequences within the sample encode an identical CDR3.

The PCR contained 60 Vbeta and 13 Jbeta primers. Authors' data handling: Among the unique TCR beta chains that a later analysis counted, about 81 million in all, 10 million to 11 million were shared. Produced via immunoSEQ multiplex PCR; TCRdb's table is partial and in-frame only. V and J calls and clone size come straight from that table; D and trimming were deduced from the DNA. The table includes some 200,000 clones, 87% detected once. This sequence joins TRBV6-1 and TRBJ2-7, with 12 bases fitting TRBD2. The sample was PBMCs. This TCR was sampled from a girl in the first two years of life in good health and CMV-seronegative. The CDR3 spells CASSVGLAGSYEQYF. The CDR3, as DNA: TGTGCCAGCAGTGTAGGACTAGCGGGATCCTACGAGCAGTACTTC.